Sequencing of this T cell receptor beta chain was carried out in a study of shared T cell receptors in the human thymus. TCRdb's table, derived via immunoSEQ multiplex PCR, lists solely in-frame clones and lacks some. Found here are more than 550,000 clones, 70% to 90% of them singletons; the top ten hold 0.0095% to 0.013%. The trim removed 4 bases at V and 4 bases at J, leaving 5 bases unmatched. This CDR3 comprises 15 residues. CDR1 and CDR2 (germline): SGHKS, YYEKEE (reference sequence). A further study also used this sample, focusing on human thymus T cells. This second study notes: Healthy Finnish infants having corrective surgery for congenital heart defects served as donors. Resections were taken during corrective heart surgery, and the thymus tissue came from these. Seemingly biased V and J gene usage marked thymic and blood repertoires. The related literature has documented a marked overlap of thymic repertoires among unrelated individuals.

The sequenced sample consisted of thymocytes. The clonotype comes from a girl less than two years old with a congenital heart defect. The rearrangement uses TRBV5-5 and TRBJ2-7; 13 nucleotides agree with TRBD2. This chain's CDR3 is CASSIGLAGEYEQYF. In nucleotides, the CDR3 is TGTGCCAGCAGCATCGGACTAGCGGGAGAATACGAGCAGTACTTC. Full variable domain (outside the CDR3, taken from reference TRBV5-5 and TRBJ2-7): DAGVTQSPTHLIKTRGQQVTLRCSPISGHKSVSWYQQVLGQGPQFIFQYYEKEERGRGNFPDRFSARQFPNYSSELNVNALLLGDSALYLCASSIGLAGEYEQYFGPGTRLTVT.